The 21 T cell receptor beta chains reported below all come from one sample, sequenced in a study of T cells after yellow fever vaccination. TCRdb processed the 5' RACE reads anew with MiXCR; each CDR3 protein has one entry. The sample has some 70,000 distinct CDR3 sequences; around 7% are singletons. Specimen: CD8+ T cells sorted from PBMCs, collected more than 35 days after the first yellow fever vaccination. The receptors come from a man aged 18-30 years who received the YFV17D yellow fever vaccine.

The genes are TRBV10-3 and TRBJ2-2; D possibly corresponds to TRBD1 (6 bases). This CDR3 region has 15 residues. The germline V gene has CDR1 ENHRY and CDR2 SYGVKD. The V end lost 7 bases, the J end lost 1 base, and 13 bases lay between the germline ends. CDR3 in amino acids: CAITDTTGNTGELFF. The CDR3 DNA follows: TGTGCCATCACCGACACGACAGGGAACACCGGGGAGCTGTTTTTT.

There are many counts of this clonotype. The chain employs TRBV2 and TRBJ2-2, with 8 bases identical to TRBD1. Looked up from germline, CDR1 is SNHLY and CDR2 is FYNNEI. The trim removed 6 bases at V and 4 bases at J, leaving 4 bases unmatched. The CDR3 runs 14 residues. CDR3 region: CASSLGQGTGELFF. CDR3 nucleotide sequence: TGTGCCAGCAGCCTTGGACAGGGCACCGGGGAGCTGTTTTTT.

The chain uses TRBV20-1 and TRBJ2-5; D remains unclear. V was cut by 6 bases and J by 7 bases, with 9 bases left in between. The CDR3 spans 10 residues. Germline assignment: CDR1 DFQATT and CDR2 SNEGSKA (reference sequence). CDR3 sequence reads: CSANLGTQYF. Here the CDR3 DNA reads TGCAGTGCGAATTTAGGGACCCAGTACTTC.

On this clonotype itself: A much larger clone lies a single base off, so this may be a read error. J is TRBJ1-1 and V is TRBV5-1; TRBD1 agrees at 7 bases. This CDR3 has 14 amino acids. The J segment lost 3 bases and the V segment lost 1 base, leaving 3 bases of the junction unmatched. The germline V gene has CDR1 SGHRS and CDR2 YFSETQ. CDR3 DNA sequence: TGCGCCAGCAGCTTGACACAGGGGTACACTGAAGCTTTCTTT. This codes for CASSLTQGYTEAFF. Full variable domain (rest looked up from reference TRBV5-1 and TRBJ1-1): KAGVTQTPRYLIKTRGQQVTLSCSPISGHRSVSWYQQTPGQGLQFLFEYFSETQRNKGNFPGRFSGRQFSNSRSEMNVSTLELGDSALYLCASSLTQGYTEAFFGQGTRLTVV.

CDR3 residues: CASSPGTAIYEQYV. The CDR3 DNA reads as TGCGCCAGCAGCCCCGGGACCGCAATCTACGAGCAGTACGTC. V gene TRBV4-1 combines with J gene TRBJ2-7; D is tentatively TRBD1 or TRBD2 (5 bases each). The CDR3 contains 14 residues. With 4 bases removed from V and 3 bases from J, the gap between germline ends came to 13 bases. CDR1 is MGHRA, CDR2 YSYEKL, per germline.

This clonotype has ten or more counts. V gene TRBV2 combines with J gene TRBJ2-7, with D perhaps matching TRBD1 (7 bases). CDR3 size: 15 residues. The germline CDR1 and CDR2 sequences are SNHLY and FYNNEI. V lost 1 base and J lost 5, with 15 bases in between. The CDR3 loop is CASSEGTGEVHEQYF. The CDR3 region has the DNA TGTGCCAGCAGTGAAGGCACAGGGGAGGTTCACGAGCAGTACTTC.

This clonotype was recorded at least ten times. The chain joins TRBV5-8 to TRBJ2-5, with 11 positions matching TRBD2. The CDR3 consists of 14 residues. Germline V gene lookup returns CDR1 SGHTS and CDR2 YDEGEE. Germline trimming cut 3 bases from V and 5 bases from J; bases unmatched to any gene: 3. The DNA of the CDR3 is TGTGCCAGCAGCTGGGGGACTAGCGGCGAGACCCAGTACTTC. It is translated as CASSWGTSGETQYF.

The V gene is TRBV5-5, the J gene TRBJ2-7, with 10 nucleotides matching TRBD1. The trim removed 0 bases at V and 3 bases at J, leaving 3 bases unmatched. This CDR3 has 15 amino acids. Germline assignment: CDR1 SGHKS and CDR2 YYEKEE (reference sequence). The CDR3 nucleotides are TGTGCCAGCAGCTTGGTAGGGACAGGGGACTACGAGCAGTACTTC. Amino acid sequence: CASSLVGTGDYEQYF.

This clonotype was counted between two and nine times. The CDR3 sequence is CASSPHSGELFF. In DNA form, the CDR3 reads TGTGCCAGCAGCCCCCATTCCGGGGAGCTGTTTTTT. The rearrangement joins TRBV7-9 to TRBJ2-2, with no clear D. Trimming pared 5 bases from V and 6 bases from J, leaving 7 bases between. The CDR3 spans 12 residues. Germline values: CDR1 SEHNR, CDR2 FQNEAQ (reference sequence).

This clonotype was picked up a small number of times. The chain is built from TRBV5-6 and TRBJ2-7; D unclear. Germline values: CDR1 SGHDT, CDR2 YYEEEE. The CDR3 totals 14 residues. The V end lost 5 bases, the J end lost 4 bases, and 16 bases lay between the germline ends. CDR3 protein: CASSRSRRIYEQYV. For the CDR3, the DNA is TGTGCCAGCAGTCGTTCGCGACGGATATACGAGCAGTACGTC.

For this clonotype: It may be a read error: a sequence one base away is much more abundant. The chain recombines TRBV25-1 with TRBJ2-1; D remains unclear. The V end lost 0 bases, the J end lost 0 bases, and 12 bases lay between the germline ends. Per germline, CDR1 MGHDK and CDR2 SYGVNS. The CDR3 extends over 17 amino acids. The chain's CDR3 is CASSEYGAAPSYNEQFF. The CDR3 DNA follows: TGTGCCAGCAGTGAATACGGCGCCGCTCCCTCCTACAATGAGCAGTTCTTC.

This clonotype turned up a few times. The rearrangement uses TRBV3-1 and TRBJ2-1; D remains ambiguous. Trimming removed 0 bases at V and 3 bases at J, with 9 bases between. The germline V gene encodes CDR1 LGHDT and CDR2 YNNKEL (reference sequence). The CDR3 consists of 15 residues. The CDR3 loop reads CASSQERAVYNEQFF. The DNA for the CDR3 is TGTGCCAGCAGCCAAGAAAGGGCCGTCTACAATGAGCAGTTCTTC.

This clonotype was seen many times. The genes are TRBV27 and TRBJ2-2; the match to TRBD2 covers 8 bases. Germline lookup yields CDR1 MNHEY and CDR2 SMNVEV (reference sequence). With V trimmed by 5 bases and J by 6 bases, 8 bases remained unmatched. CDR3 length equals 15 residues. CDR3 DNA: TGTGCCAGCAGTCCCCGGGGACTAGACCCCGGGGAGCTGTTTTTT. As protein: CASSPRGLDPGELFF.

This clonotype showed up many times. This sequence joins TRBV5-5 and TRBJ1-6; 8 bases line up with TRBD1. The CDR3 extends over 18 amino acids. The germline CDR1 and CDR2 sequences are SGHKS and YYEKEE (reference sequence). V was clipped by 1 base and J by 2 bases; unmatched bases: 8. The CDR3 DNA is TGTGCCAGCAGCTTGAGTCAGGGGGCGGACCCCTATAATTCACCCCTCCACTTT. It encodes CASSLSQGADPYNSPLHF.

In this sample, this clonotype turned up many times. The rearrangement joins TRBV7-6 to TRBJ2-6, with a tentative D call TRBD2 (5 bases). CDR3 size: 15 residues. Per germline, CDR1 SGHVS and CDR2 FNYEAQ. V was pared by 1 base and J by 7 bases, with 11 bases between. The CDR3 spells CASSLVALGANVLTF. In DNA, the CDR3 is TGTGCCAGCAGCTTAGTAGCGCTCGGAGCCAACGTCCTGACTTTC.

The chain carries TRBV30 and TRBJ2-3, with 9 bases aligning to TRBD2. The CDR3 length is 14 residues. J was trimmed by 2 bases and V by 2 bases; bases with no gene match: 2. Germline CDR1 GTSNPN, CDR2 SVGIG (reference sequence). The CDR3 sequence is CAWSLAGNTDTQYF. The CDR3, as DNA: TGTGCCTGGAGTCTAGCGGGGAACACAGATACGCAGTATTTT.

The genes are TRBV20-1 and TRBJ2-5; no clear D. The CDR3 spans 12 residues. CDR1 is DFQATT and CDR2 is SNEGSKA in the germline V gene (reference sequence). V lost 1 base to trimming and J lost 2 bases, with 5 bases between them. The CDR3 loop reads CSARGLQETQYF. The CDR3 region has the DNA TGCAGTGCTAGAGGACTTCAAGAGACCCAGTACTTC.

This clonotype was seen ten or more times. The chain carries TRBV6-1 and TRBJ2-3, with D possibly TRBD2 on 7 matching bases. This CDR3 region has 16 residues. Germline values: CDR1 MNHNS, CDR2 SASEGT. Trimming stripped 4 bases from V and 1 base from J, with 15 bases between. This chain's CDR3 is CASSASGGPGTDTQYF. CDR3 nucleotide sequence: TGTGCCAGCAGTGCCTCCGGGGGGCCGGGCACAGATACGCAGTATTTT.

This clonotype was seen ten or more times. The V and J genes are TRBV6-5 and TRBJ2-2; TRBD2 matches 11 bases. Trimming cost V 0 bases and J 7 bases; bases outside gene matches: 4. Per germline, CDR1 MNHEY and CDR2 SVGAGI. The CDR3 is 16 residues long. The CDR3 here is CASSYSPSGGHGELFF. The DNA for the CDR3 is TGTGCCAGCAGTTACTCGCCTAGCGGGGGGCACGGGGAGCTGTTTTTT.

This clonotype showed up many times. The chain links TRBV28 to TRBJ2-3, with D perhaps TRBD1 (6 bases). The V end was cut by 3 bases, the J end by 7 bases, with 26 bases between. Germline CDR1 and CDR2: MDHEN and SYDVKM. The CDR3 covers 18 residues. The CDR3 nucleotides are TGTGCCAGCAGTTTTCTCGATCTGACAGGCCGGTCCGAGAATACGCAGTATTTT. Its protein is CASSFLDLTGRSENTQYF.

The rearrangement joins TRBV10-2 to TRBJ1-1, with 7 bases lining up with TRBD1. After removal of 8 bases from V and 3 bases from J, the junction contained 6 bases not matched to a gene. This CDR3 comprises 13 residues. In germline, CDR1 is WSHSY, CDR2 SAAADI. The CDR3 loop reads CASETGSHTEAFF. CDR3 bases: TGCGCCAGCGAGACAGGGTCACACACTGAAGCTTTCTTT.